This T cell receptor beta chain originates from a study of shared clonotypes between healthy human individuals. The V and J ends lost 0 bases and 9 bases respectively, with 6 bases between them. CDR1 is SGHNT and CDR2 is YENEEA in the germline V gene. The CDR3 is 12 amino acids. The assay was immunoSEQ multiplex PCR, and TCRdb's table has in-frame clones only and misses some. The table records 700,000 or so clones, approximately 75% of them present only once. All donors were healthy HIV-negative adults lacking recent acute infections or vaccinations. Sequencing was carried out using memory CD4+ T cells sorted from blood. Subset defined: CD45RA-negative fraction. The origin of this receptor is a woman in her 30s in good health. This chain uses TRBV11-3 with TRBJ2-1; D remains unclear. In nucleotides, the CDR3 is TGTGCCAGCAGCTTAGACATGGGTGAGCAGTTCTTC. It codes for CASSLDMGEQFF.